This T cell receptor beta chain was obtained from a study of OX40 agonist ivuxolimab in advanced cancers. Germline loops: CDR1 SGHVS, CDR2 FNYEAQ. This CDR3 contains 15 residues. V dropped 4 bases and J dropped 9; count of bases not matched to a gene: 9. Sequenced by immunoSEQ multiplex PCR; TCRdb stores in-frame clones only, minus some. The sample shows 30,000 or so clones, around three quarters of them seen only once. The clonotype comes from an adult with an advanced solid tumor such as melanoma, head and neck, liver or kidney cancer. This chain joins TRBV7-6 and TRBJ1-6, with 7 bases that match TRBD1. This sample comprised CD4+ or CD8+ T cells sorted from blood, obtained in a trial of the OX40 agonist ivuxolimab. The CDR3 coding sequence is TGTGCCAGCAGCTCGAACAGGGGATTGGGTTCACCCCTCCACTTT. The encoded protein is CASSSNRGLGSPLHF.